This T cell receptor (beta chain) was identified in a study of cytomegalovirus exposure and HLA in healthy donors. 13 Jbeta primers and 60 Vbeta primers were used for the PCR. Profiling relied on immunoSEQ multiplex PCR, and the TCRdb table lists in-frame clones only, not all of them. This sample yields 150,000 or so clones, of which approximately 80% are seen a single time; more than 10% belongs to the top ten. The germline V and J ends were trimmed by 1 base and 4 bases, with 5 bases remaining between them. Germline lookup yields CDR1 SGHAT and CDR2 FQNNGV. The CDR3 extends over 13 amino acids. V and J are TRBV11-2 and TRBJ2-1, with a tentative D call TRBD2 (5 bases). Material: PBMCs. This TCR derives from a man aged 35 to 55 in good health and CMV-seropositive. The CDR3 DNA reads TGTGCCAGCAGCTTAGGGGAGTACAATGAGCAGTTCTTC. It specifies CASSLGEYNEQFF.